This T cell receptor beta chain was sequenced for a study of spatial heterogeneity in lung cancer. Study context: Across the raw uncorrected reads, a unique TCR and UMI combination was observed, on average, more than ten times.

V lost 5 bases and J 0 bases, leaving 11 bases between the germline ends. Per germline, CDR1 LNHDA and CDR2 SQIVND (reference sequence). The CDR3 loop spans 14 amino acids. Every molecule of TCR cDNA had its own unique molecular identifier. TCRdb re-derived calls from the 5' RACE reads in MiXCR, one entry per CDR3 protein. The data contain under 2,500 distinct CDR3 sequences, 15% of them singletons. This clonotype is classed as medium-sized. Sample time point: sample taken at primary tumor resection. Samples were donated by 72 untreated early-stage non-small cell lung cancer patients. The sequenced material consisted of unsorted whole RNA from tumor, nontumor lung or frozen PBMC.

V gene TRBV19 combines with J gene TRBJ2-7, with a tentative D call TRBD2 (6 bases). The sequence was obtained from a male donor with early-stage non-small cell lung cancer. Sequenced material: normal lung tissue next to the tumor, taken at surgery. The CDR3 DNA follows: TGTGCCAGTAGTTCGCGGACTAACTCCTACGAGCAGTACTTC. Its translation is CASSSRTNSYEQYF.